This TCR beta chain came from a study of shared clonotypes between healthy human individuals. Study results and limitations: For naive CD4 cells, roughly 5.5% of clonotypes were shared across four donors. Researchers sampled only blood; tissue repertoires likely differ. Sequencing depth was predicted to influence how clonotypes are shared among donors.

Trimming pared 0 bases from V and 4 bases from J, leaving 7 bases between. This CDR3 spans 14 amino acids. In germline, CDR1 is LGHNA, CDR2 YSLEER. This clone was found many times. Antigen unknown. Assay used: immunoSEQ multiplex PCR; TCRdb lists only in-frame clones, some missing. The profile covers more than 550,000 clones, with around 70% appearing a single time and about 1.7% taken by the ten largest. This chain links TRBV4-3 with TRBJ1-5, with D perhaps matching TRBD1 (6 bases). Sequenced sample: memory CD4+ T cells sorted from blood. Noted subset: CD45RA-negative fraction. The clonotype comes from a woman younger than 45 in good health. Written as DNA, the CDR3 is TGCGCCAGCAGCCAAGAGACAGGAAATCAGCCCCAGCATTTT. As protein: CASSQETGNQPQHF.